Listed here are 21 T cell receptor beta chains from one sample, sequenced in a study of blood T cell repertoires in COVID-19. TCRdb keeps only in-frame clones here, not all; method: immunoSEQ multiplex PCR. The table has about 78,000 clones, about nine tenths seen once; the top ten hold approximately 1.8%. Sequencing used peripheral blood. Receptors originate from a woman aged 55 to 70 with acute or convalescent COVID-19.

This clone was recorded once. The genes are TRBV5-1 and TRBJ2-7; tentative D call: TRBD2 (6 bases). The V and J ends lost 4 bases and 4 bases respectively, with 21 bases between them. Looked up from germline, CDR1 is SGHRS and CDR2 is YFSETQ. The CDR3 sequence is 16 residues long. DNA for the CDR3: TGCGCCAGCAGCCGAGAGGAGTCAAGGGCGGGGTACGAGCAGTACTTC. Protein: CASSREESRAGYEQYF.

The chain has TRBV24-1 and TRBJ2-5, with 8 bases identical to TRBD1. V trimming: 3 bases; J trimming: 4 bases; junction bases outside the gene matches: 6. Germline assignment: CDR1 KGHDR and CDR2 SFDVKD. CDR3 length: 15 amino acids. The CDR3 is CATSDIRTGLETQYF. DNA of the CDR3: TGTGCCACCAGTGATATAAGGACAGGGCTAGAGACCCAGTACTTC.

The chain carries TRBV3-1 (or the pseudogene TRBV3-2) and TRBJ2-7; D is unclear. The germline CDR1 and CDR2 sequences are LGHDT and YNNKEL (reference sequence). Deletions cut 1 base from V and 5 bases from J, with 12 bases between. The CDR3 runs to 14 residues. The CDR3 DNA sequence: TGTGCCAGCAGCCAAGGGGCCCGGAAGCACGAGCAGTACTTC. Translation gives CASSQGARKHEQYF.

The chain recombines TRBV4-2 with TRBJ2-1; 10 bases map to TRBD2. Germline V gene data show CDR1 as LGHNA and CDR2 as YNFKEQ. The CDR3 contains 16 residues. Germline trimming cut 0 bases from V and 9 bases from J; bases unmatched to any gene: 8. The CDR3 region is CASSQEWTSGYGEQFF. The DNA of the CDR3 is TGTGCCAGCAGCCAAGAGTGGACTAGCGGCTACGGTGAGCAGTTCTTC.

The chain combines TRBV28 with TRBJ2-7; D may be TRBD2 (5 bases). The CDR3 spans 15 residues. Germline lookup yields CDR1 MDHEN and CDR2 SYDVKM. Trimming took off 5 bases at V and 0 bases at J, with 14 bases between the two ends. The CDR3 protein is CASSPGISSSYEQYF. The CDR3 nucleotides are TGTGCCAGCAGTCCCGGGATAAGCAGCTCCTACGAGCAGTACTTC.

A single count supports this clone. The chain has TRBV7-2 and TRBJ2-5; TRBD2 agrees at 8 bases. There are 14 residues in the CDR3. After removal of 3 bases from V and 8 bases from J, the junction contained 8 bases not matched to a gene. The germline CDR1 and CDR2 sequences are SGHTA and FQGNSA. The DNA for the CDR3 is TGTGCCAGCAGCTTTAGCGGGGCCGACCGAACCCAGTACTTC. Translating it yields CASSFSGADRTQYF.

This clone appeared a single time. The chain employs TRBV7-9 and TRBJ1-3; D may be TRBD1 (5 bases). With 6 bases removed from V and 0 bases from J, the gap between germline ends came to 15 bases. Germline-derived CDR1 and CDR2 are SEHNR and FQNEAQ (reference sequence). CDR3 size: 16 residues. The CDR3 loop reads CASSSSVGDSGNTIYF. As DNA, the CDR3 is TGTGCCAGCAGTTCCTCGGTAGGGGACTCTGGAAACACCATATATTTT.

This clone was seen once. This rearrangement joins TRBV5-5 to TRBJ2-2; tentatively, D is TRBD2 (6 bases). Germline lookup yields CDR1 SGHKS and CDR2 YYEKEE (reference sequence). Trimming shortened V by 0 bases and J by 1 base, and 13 bases separated the two germline ends. The CDR3 covers 17 residues. The CDR3 sequence: CASSLARLAENTGELFF. The DNA for the CDR3 is TGTGCCAGCAGCTTGGCGAGATTAGCGGAGAACACCGGGGAGCTGTTTTTT.

The V gene is TRBV5-4, the J gene TRBJ1-3; a weak D match, TRBD1 (6 bases). V was clipped by 3 bases and J by 0 bases, with 13 bases between them. The CDR3 runs 16 residues. Germline CDR1 is SGHNT and CDR2 is YYREEE (reference sequence). The DNA of the CDR3 is TGTGCCAGCAGCTCCGGACAGCATAGCTCTGGAAACACCATATATTTT. Its translation is CASSSGQHSSGNTIYF.

The V gene is TRBV7-9, the J gene TRBJ1-2; D is ambiguous. The V gene's germline CDR1 is SEHNR and CDR2 FQNEAQ (reference sequence). V lost 2 bases and J 7 bases, leaving 5 bases between the germline ends. The CDR3 loop spans 11 amino acids. For the CDR3, the DNA is TGTGCCAGCAGCTTAACGGTTGGCTACACCTTC. Translated: CASSLTVGYTF.

A single count supports this clone. This sequence joins TRBV5-1 and TRBJ1-1; tentatively, D is TRBD1 (5 bases). Germline V gene lookup returns CDR1 SGHRS and CDR2 YFSETQ. The length of the CDR3 is 15 residues. V was clipped by 0 bases and J by 2 bases, with 11 bases between them. The CDR3 here is CASSLGQMVNTEAFF. The CDR3 coding sequence is TGCGCCAGCAGCTTGGGACAGATGGTTAACACTGAAGCTTTCTTT.

The V and J genes are TRBV7-9 and TRBJ2-3; 9 positions agree with TRBD2. The CDR3 covers 15 residues. Germline V lookup: CDR1 SEHNR, CDR2 FQNEAQ (reference sequence). V lost 6 bases to trimming and J lost 3 bases; unmatched junction nucleotides: 7. The CDR3 sequence is CASSPPAGGTDTQYF. CDR3 coding DNA: TGTGCCAGCAGTCCCCCAGCGGGGGGTACAGATACGCAGTATTTT.

The rearrangement uses TRBV3-1 (or the pseudogene TRBV3-2) and TRBJ1-3; D perhaps matches TRBD1 (6 bases). Germline-derived CDR1 and CDR2 are LGHDT and YNNKEL (reference sequence). Trimming removed 4 bases from V and 2 bases from J, with 18 bases in between. CDR3 length: 17 amino acids. CDR3 sequence: CASSRNQQGLPGNTIYF. Written as DNA, the CDR3 is TGTGCCAGCAGCCGGAACCAACAGGGTTTGCCTGGAAACACCATATATTTT.

The genes are TRBV2 and TRBJ2-6; possibly TRBD2 for D (6 bases). The CDR3 is made up of 16 amino acids. V dropped 7 bases and J dropped 0 bases, with 13 bases sitting between them. Germline assignment: CDR1 SNHLY and CDR2 FYNNEI. CDR3 protein: CASTREEFSGANVLTF. CDR3 bases: TGTGCCAGCACGCGGGAAGAATTCTCTGGGGCCAACGTCCTGACTTTC.

The gene calls are TRBV3-1 (or the pseudogene TRBV3-2) and TRBJ1-2; TRBD1 is a possible D gene (6 bases). Germline CDR1 reads LGHDT; CDR2 reads YNNKEL (reference sequence). This CDR3 spans 13 amino acids. Trimming took 4 bases from V and 8 from J, leaving 14 bases between them. The chain's CDR3 is CASSPWTEEGYTF. In nucleotides, the CDR3 is TGTGCCAGCAGCCCGTGGACAGAAGAAGGCTACACCTTC.

The rearrangement links TRBV27 to TRBJ2-7; D is perhaps TRBD2 (5 bases). Per the germline V gene, CDR1 is MNHEY and CDR2 is SMNVEV (reference sequence). The CDR3 runs 13 residues. The V and J ends lost 11 bases and 0 bases respectively, with 14 bases between them. The CDR3 nucleotides are TGTGCCGTCGCGCTGGGGAGCTCCTACGAGCAGTACTTC. Translated: CAVALGSSYEQYF.

J is TRBJ1-3 and V is TRBV6-5; maybe TRBD1 (6 bases). This CDR3 spans 12 amino acids. Trimming cost V 10 bases and J 1 base, with 8 bases left between them. The germline V gene encodes CDR1 MNHEY and CDR2 SVGAGI. This CDR3 is CATQGSGNTIYF. CDR3 nucleotides: TGTGCCACCCAGGGGTCTGGAAACACCATATATTTT.

V and J are TRBV19 and TRBJ2-7, with D possibly matching TRBD2 (5 bases). The CDR3 contains 13 residues. Trimming pared 5 bases from V and 4 bases from J, leaving 12 bases between. Germline CDR1 reads LNHDA; CDR2 reads SQIVND (reference sequence). The DNA for the CDR3 is TGTGCCAGTAGTGATACTCGGGGTTACGAGCAGTACTTC. It yields the protein CASSDTRGYEQYF.

CDR3 sequence: CSASVYRGGGNQPQHF. The CDR3 DNA reads as TGCAGTGCTAGTGTTTACCGGGGAGGAGGGAATCAGCCCCAGCATTTT. The rearrangement joins TRBV20-1 to TRBJ1-5; D remains unclear. In germline, CDR1 is DFQATT, CDR2 SNEGSKA (reference sequence). V was trimmed by 3 bases and J by 4 bases, leaving 19 bases between them. The length of the CDR3 is 16 residues.

This clone has just a few counts. The chain recombines TRBV2 with TRBJ2-7; a possible D gene is TRBD1 (6 bases). The CDR3 covers 15 residues. Trimming removed 5 bases from V and 1 base from J, with 15 bases in between. Germline V gene data show CDR1 as SNHLY and CDR2 as FYNNEI. CDR3 DNA sequence: TGTGCCAGCAGTCTATTGAACAGGGAGTCCTACGAGCAGTACTTC. Protein sequence: CASSLLNRESYEQYF.

This clone was seen only a few times. One end of the junction varies from germline; a read error may be responsible. The genes are TRBV7-9 and TRBJ2-1; 11 bases fit TRBD2. Per germline, CDR1 SEHNR and CDR2 FQNEAQ (reference sequence). The CDR3 runs to 15 residues. The chain's CDR3 is CASRLAGGQYNEQFF. The CDR3 DNA is TGTGCCAGCAGATTAGCGGGGGGGCAGTACAATGAGCAGTTCTTC.